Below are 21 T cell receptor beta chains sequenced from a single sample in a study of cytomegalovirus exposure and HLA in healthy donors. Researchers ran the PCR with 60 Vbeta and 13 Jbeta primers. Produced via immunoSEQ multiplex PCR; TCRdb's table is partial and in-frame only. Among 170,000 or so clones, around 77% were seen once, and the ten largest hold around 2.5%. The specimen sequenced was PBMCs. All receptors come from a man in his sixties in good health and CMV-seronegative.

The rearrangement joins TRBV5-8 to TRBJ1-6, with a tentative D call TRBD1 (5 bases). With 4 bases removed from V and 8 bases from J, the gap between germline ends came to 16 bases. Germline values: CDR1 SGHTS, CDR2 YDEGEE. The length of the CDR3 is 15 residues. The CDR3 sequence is CASSGGTFGDSPLHF. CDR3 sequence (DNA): TGTGCCAGCAGCGGGGGGACCTTCGGCGATTCACCCCTCCACTTT. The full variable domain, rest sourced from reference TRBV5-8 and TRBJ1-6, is EAGVTQSPTHLIKTRGQQATLRCSPISGHTSVYWYQQALGLGLQFLLWYDEGEERNRGNFPPRFSGRQFPNYSSELNVNALELEDSALYLCASSGGTFGDSPLHFGNGTRLTVT.

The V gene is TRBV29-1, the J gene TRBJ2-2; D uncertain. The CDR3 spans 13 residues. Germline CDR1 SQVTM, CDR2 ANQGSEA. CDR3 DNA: TGCACCGTGTTGGAGATGGGCACCGGGGAGCTGTTTTTT. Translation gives CTVLEMGTGELFF.

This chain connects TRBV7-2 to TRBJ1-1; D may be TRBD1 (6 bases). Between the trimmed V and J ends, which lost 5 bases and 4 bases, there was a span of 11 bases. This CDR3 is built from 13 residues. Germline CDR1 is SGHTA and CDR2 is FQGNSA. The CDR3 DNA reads TGTGCCAGCAGCCAATCAGGGGTCACTGAAGCTTTCTTT. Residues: CASSQSGVTEAFF.

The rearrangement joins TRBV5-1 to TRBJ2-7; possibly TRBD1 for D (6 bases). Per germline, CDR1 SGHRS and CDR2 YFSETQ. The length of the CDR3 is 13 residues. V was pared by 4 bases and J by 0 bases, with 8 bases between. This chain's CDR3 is CASSRRGSYEQYF. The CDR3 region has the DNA TGCGCCAGCAGCCGCAGGGGCTCCTACGAGCAGTACTTC.

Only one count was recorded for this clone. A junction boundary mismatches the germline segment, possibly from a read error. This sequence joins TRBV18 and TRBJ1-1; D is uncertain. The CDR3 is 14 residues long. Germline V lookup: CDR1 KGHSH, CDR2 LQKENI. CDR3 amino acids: CASSPPAGNAEAFF. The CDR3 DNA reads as TGTGCCAGCTCACCACCGGCGGGGAACGCTGAAGCTTTCTTT.

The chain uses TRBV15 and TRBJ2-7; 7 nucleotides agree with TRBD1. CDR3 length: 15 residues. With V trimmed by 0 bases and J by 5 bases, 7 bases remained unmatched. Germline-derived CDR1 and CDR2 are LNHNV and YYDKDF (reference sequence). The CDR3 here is CATSRDRRGRDEQYF. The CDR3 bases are TGTGCCACCAGCAGAGATCGAAGGGGGCGAGACGAGCAGTACTTC.

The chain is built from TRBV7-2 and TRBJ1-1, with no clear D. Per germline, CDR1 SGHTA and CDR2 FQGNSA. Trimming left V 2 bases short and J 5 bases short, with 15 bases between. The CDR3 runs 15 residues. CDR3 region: CASSLTAVGGTEAFF. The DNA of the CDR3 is TGTGCCAGCAGCTTAACTGCGGTAGGAGGGACTGAAGCTTTCTTT. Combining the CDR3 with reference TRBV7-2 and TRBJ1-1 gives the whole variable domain GAGVSQSPSNKVTEKGKDVELRCDPISGHTALYWYRQSLGQGLEFLIYFQGNSAPDKSGLPSDRFSAERTGGSVSTLTIQRTQQEDSAVYLCASSLTAVGGTEAFFGQGTRLTVV.

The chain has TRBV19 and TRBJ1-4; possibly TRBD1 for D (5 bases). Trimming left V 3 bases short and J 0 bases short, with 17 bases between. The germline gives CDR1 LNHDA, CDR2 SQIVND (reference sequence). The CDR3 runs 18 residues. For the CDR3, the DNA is TGTGCCAGTAGTATTACAGGCGGAACTACTGCAACTAATGAAAAACTGTTTTTT. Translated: CASSITGGTTATNEKLFF.

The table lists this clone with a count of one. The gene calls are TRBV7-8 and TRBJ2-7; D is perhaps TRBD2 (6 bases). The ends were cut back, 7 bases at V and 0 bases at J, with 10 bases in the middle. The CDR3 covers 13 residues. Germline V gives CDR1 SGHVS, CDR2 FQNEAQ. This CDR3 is CASTVGGSYEQYF. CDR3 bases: TGTGCCAGCACCGTGGGGGGCTCCTACGAGCAGTACTTC.

The DNA for the CDR3 is TGTGCCAGCAACCTAGGACAGGGCCATACTGAAGCTTTCTTT. It codes for CASNLGQGHTEAFF. The chain has TRBV27 and TRBJ1-1; 8 bases agree with TRBD1. V shed 7 bases, J shed 5 bases, and the junction held 9 bases outside the gene matches. From germline, CDR1 is MNHEY and CDR2 SMNVEV (reference sequence). CDR3 length: 14 amino acids.

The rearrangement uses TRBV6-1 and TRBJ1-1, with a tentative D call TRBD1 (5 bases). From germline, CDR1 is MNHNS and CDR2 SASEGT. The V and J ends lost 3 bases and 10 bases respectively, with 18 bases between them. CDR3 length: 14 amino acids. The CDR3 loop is CASSEGGYRRGAFF. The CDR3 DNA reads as TGTGCCAGCAGTGAGGGGGGATACAGGAGGGGAGCTTTCTTT.

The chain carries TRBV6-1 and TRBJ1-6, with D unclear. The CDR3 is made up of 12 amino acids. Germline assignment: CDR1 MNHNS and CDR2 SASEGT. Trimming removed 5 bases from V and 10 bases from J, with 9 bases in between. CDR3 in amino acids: CASSPIESPLHF. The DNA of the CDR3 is TGTGCCAGCAGTCCTATTGAGTCACCCCTCCACTTT.

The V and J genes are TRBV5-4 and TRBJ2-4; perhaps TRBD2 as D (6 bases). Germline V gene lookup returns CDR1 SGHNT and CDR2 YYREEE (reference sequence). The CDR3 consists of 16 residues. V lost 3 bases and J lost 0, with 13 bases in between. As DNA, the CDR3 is TGTGCCAGCAGCTCCCAGCGGGCCTTAGCCAAAAACATTCAGTACTTC. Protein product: CASSSQRALAKNIQYF.

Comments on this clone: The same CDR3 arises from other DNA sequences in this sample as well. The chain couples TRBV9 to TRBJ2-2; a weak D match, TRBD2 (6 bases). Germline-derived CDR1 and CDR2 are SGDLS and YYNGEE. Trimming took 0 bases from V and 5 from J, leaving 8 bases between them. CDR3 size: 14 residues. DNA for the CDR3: TGTGCCAGCAGCGTAGACGGGGGTACCGGGGAGCTGTTTTTT. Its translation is CASSVDGGTGELFF. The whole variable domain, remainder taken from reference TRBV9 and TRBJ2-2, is DSGVTQTPKHLITATGQRVTLRCSPRSGDLSVYWYQQSLDQGLQFLIQYYNGEERAKGNILERFSAQQFPDLHSELNLSSLELGDSALYFCASSVDGGTGELFFGEGSRLTVL.

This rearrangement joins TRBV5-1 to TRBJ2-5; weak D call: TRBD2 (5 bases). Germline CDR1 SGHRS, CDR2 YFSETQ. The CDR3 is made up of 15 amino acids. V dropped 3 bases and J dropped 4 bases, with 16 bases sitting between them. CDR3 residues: CASSSSSEGGETQYF. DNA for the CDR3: TGCGCCAGCAGCTCTTCCAGCGAGGGTGGAGAGACCCAGTACTTC.

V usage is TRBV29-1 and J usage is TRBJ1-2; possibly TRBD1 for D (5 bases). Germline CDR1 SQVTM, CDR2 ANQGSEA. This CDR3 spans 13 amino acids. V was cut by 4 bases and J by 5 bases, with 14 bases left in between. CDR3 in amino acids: CSVVEGSTYGYTF. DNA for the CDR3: TGCAGCGTTGTGGAGGGGTCTACGTATGGCTACACCTTC.

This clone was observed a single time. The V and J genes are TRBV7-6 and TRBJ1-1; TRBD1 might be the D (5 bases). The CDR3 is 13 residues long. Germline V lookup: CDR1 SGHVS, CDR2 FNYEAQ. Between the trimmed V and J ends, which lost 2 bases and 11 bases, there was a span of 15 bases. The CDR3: CASSLRAGREAFF. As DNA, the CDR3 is TGTGCCAGCAGCTTAAGAGCAGGGCGGGAGGCTTTCTTT.

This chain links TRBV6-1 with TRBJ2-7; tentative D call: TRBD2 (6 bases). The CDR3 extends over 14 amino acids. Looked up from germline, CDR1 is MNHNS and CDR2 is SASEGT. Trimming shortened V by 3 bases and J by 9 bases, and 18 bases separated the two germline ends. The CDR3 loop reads CASSDKPGSGGQYF. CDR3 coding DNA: TGTGCCAGCAGTGACAAGCCCGGGTCCGGGGGGCAGTACTTC.

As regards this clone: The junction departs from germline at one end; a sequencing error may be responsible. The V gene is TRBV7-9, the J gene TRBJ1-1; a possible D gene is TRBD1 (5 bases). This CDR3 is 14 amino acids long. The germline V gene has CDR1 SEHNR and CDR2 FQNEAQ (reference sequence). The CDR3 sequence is CSSSFYQGAQRVFF. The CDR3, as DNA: TGTTCCAGCAGCTTTTATCAAGGGGCCCAAAGGGTTTTCTTT.

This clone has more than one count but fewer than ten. The CDR3 reads CASSQDASMYEQYF. Here the CDR3 DNA reads TGCGCCAGCAGCCAAGACGCTAGTATGTACGAGCAGTACTTC. This sequence joins TRBV4-3 and TRBJ2-7; D gene ambiguous. This CDR3 has 14 residues. Germline CDR1 reads LGHNA; CDR2 reads YSLEER. Trimming shortened V by 0 bases and J by 4 bases, and 10 bases separated the two germline ends.

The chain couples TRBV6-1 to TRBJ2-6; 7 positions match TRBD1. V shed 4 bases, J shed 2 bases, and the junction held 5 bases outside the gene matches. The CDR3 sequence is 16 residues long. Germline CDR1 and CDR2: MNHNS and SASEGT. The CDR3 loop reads CASSGDRETGANVLTF. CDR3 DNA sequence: TGTGCCAGCAGTGGCGACAGGGAAACTGGGGCCAACGTCCTGACTTTC.